This entry lists 25 T cell receptor beta chains sequenced from one sample in a study of T-cell reconstitution after alpha-beta-depleted transplantation in children. The authors prepared the TCRbeta library with unique molecular identifiers. TCRdb re-called the PCR reads through MiXCR, storing one row per CDR3 protein. This table has 200,000 to 250,000 distinct CDR3 sequences, approximately 10% appearing once. The sequencing used PBMCs, collected before TCRalphabeta/CD19-depleted stem cell transplant. Receptors were obtained from a child less than two years old with acute myeloid leukemia, due to receive a stem cell transplant.

The sample holds many counts of this clonotype. The rearrangement links TRBV27 to TRBJ1-5; TRBD1 is a possible D gene (6 bases). The CDR3 has 15 amino acids. Trimming cost V 7 bases and J 6 bases, with 19 bases left between them. Germline CDR1 and CDR2: MNHEY and SMNVEV (reference sequence). CDR3 nucleotides: TGTGCCAGCATGGCGTCCTGGGGGCGCGGTCAGCCCCAGCATTTT. The encoded protein is CASMASWGRGQPQHF.

This clonotype was seen at least ten times. The genes are TRBV4-3 and TRBJ2-2; the match to TRBD2 covers 11 bases. V lost 0 bases and J lost 2; bases outside the gene matches: 5. Germline CDR1 LGHNA, CDR2 YSLEER. CDR3 length: 18 amino acids. The CDR3 protein is CASSQDVAGGPNTGELFF. The CDR3 bases are TGCGCCAGCAGCCAAGATGTAGCGGGAGGGCCTAACACCGGGGAGCTGTTTTTT.

This clonotype was counted many times. The J gene is TRBJ2-4, the V gene TRBV25-1; a weak D match, TRBD1 (6 bases). V gave up 7 bases and J gave up 7 bases, with 17 bases separating them. The CDR3 sequence is 14 residues long. The germline CDR1 and CDR2 sequences are MGHDK and SYGVNS. The CDR3 DNA sequence: TGTGCCAGCACCTCAAACAGGGTTCCCAACATTCAGTACTTC. Amino acid sequence: CASTSNRVPNIQYF.

This clonotype was counted at least ten times. This rearrangement joins TRBV24-1 to TRBJ1-5, with unresolved D. The V gene's germline CDR1 is KGHDR and CDR2 SFDVKD. CDR3 size: 12 residues. Trimming took 6 bases from V and 1 from J, leaving 3 bases between them. The CDR3 loop is CATSSSNQPQHF. For the CDR3, the DNA is TGTGCCACCAGTTCCAGCAATCAGCCCCAGCATTTT.

This clonotype was observed a handful of times. This rearrangement joins TRBV14 to TRBJ1-2; maybe TRBD1 (6 bases). Germline V gene data show CDR1 as SGHDN and CDR2 as FVKESK. CDR3 length: 15 amino acids. Between the trimmed V and J ends, which lost 3 bases and 6 bases, there was a span of 17 bases. CDR3 nucleotide sequence: TGTGCCAGCAGCCACACATTTACAGGGAGGGATGGCTACACCTTC. Its translation is CASSHTFTGRDGYTF.

This clonotype was counted many times. V gene TRBV6-4 combines with J gene TRBJ1-1; D possibly corresponds to TRBD1 (6 bases). Deletions cut 2 bases from V and 10 bases from J, with 17 bases between. Germline V CDR1 and CDR2: MRHNA, SNTAGT. The CDR3 is made up of 14 amino acids. The CDR3 DNA sequence: TGTGCCAGCAGTGACACCCATGGGGACACCTCAGCTTTCTTT. Translating it yields CASSDTHGDTSAFF.

Many counts were recorded for this clonotype. This chain connects TRBV15 to TRBJ2-7, with D hard to call. The CDR3 runs 13 residues. The germline gives CDR1 LNHNV, CDR2 YYDKDF (reference sequence). Trimming pared 1 base from V and 2 bases from J, leaving 6 bases between. CDR3 in amino acids: CATSRGQTYEQYF. The DNA of the CDR3 is TGTGCCACCAGCAGAGGCCAAACCTACGAGCAGTACTTC. The entire variable domain, with the rest obtained from reference TRBV15 and TRBJ2-7, is as follows: DAMVIQNPRYQVTQFGKPVTLSCSQTLNHNVMYWYQQKSSQAPKLLFHYYDKDFNNEADTPDNFQSRRPNTSFCFLDIRSPGLGDTAMYLCATSRGQTYEQYFGPGTRLTVT.

This clonotype was recorded many times. CDR3 region: CATSDYPGENTEAFF. As DNA, the CDR3 is TGTGCCACCAGTGATTACCCAGGGGAGAACACTGAAGCTTTCTTT. The chain couples TRBV24-1 to TRBJ1-1; D is perhaps TRBD1 (6 bases). Germline V gives CDR1 KGHDR, CDR2 SFDVKD. The V end was cut by 2 bases, the J end by 1 base, with 10 bases between. This CDR3 has 15 amino acids.

As for this clonotype: A much larger clone differs from this one at a single base, so this may be a read error. The chain links TRBV28 to TRBJ2-3, with D unclear. The CDR3 sequence is 15 residues long. V was cut by 8 bases and J by 2 bases, with 17 bases left in between. Germline V lookup: CDR1 MDHEN, CDR2 SYDVKM. CDR3 loop: CASCPIGGFTDTQYF. For the CDR3, the DNA is TGTGCCAGCTGTCCAATAGGCGGCTTCACAGATACGCAGTATTTT.

The V and J genes are TRBV5-1 and TRBJ2-1; tentatively, D is TRBD2 (5 bases). Trimming shortened V by 0 bases and J by 5 bases, and 15 bases separated the two germline ends. This CDR3 contains 16 residues. CDR1 SGHRS and CDR2 YFSETQ come from the germline V gene. This CDR3 reads CASSLAEASIHNEQFF. CDR3 DNA: TGCGCCAGCAGCTTGGCCGAGGCTAGCATCCACAATGAGCAGTTCTTC.

This clonotype was seen many times. This chain joins TRBV18 and TRBJ2-3; perhaps TRBD2 as D (5 bases). CDR1 and CDR2 (germline): KGHSH, LQKENI. Trimming cost V 6 bases and J 4 bases, with 17 bases left between them. This CDR3 contains 15 residues. CDR3 residues: CASSPGLYVADTQYF. In nucleotides, the CDR3 is TGTGCCAGCTCCCCAGGACTGTACGTCGCAGATACGCAGTATTTT.

This clonotype was recorded many times. V is TRBV7-6 and J is TRBJ1-4; D not certain. Germline values: CDR1 SGHVS, CDR2 FNYEAQ. CDR3 size: 13 residues. The V end lost 3 bases, the J end lost 4 bases, and 6 bases lay between the germline ends. Here the CDR3 DNA reads TGTGCCAGCAGCTTCGGGCATAATGAAAAACTGTTTTTT. Translating it yields CASSFGHNEKLFF.

This clonotype came up a few times. The rearrangement links TRBV10-2 to TRBJ2-3, with D possibly TRBD2 on 6 matching bases. Germline assignment: CDR1 WSHSY and CDR2 SAAADI. This CDR3 is 16 amino acids long. V shed 2 bases and J shed 0 bases, with 12 bases lying between them. CDR3 sequence (DNA): TGCGCCAGCAGTGAGGGGGTAGCGGTCAGCACAGATACGCAGTATTTT. As protein: CASSEGVAVSTDTQYF.

At least ten counts were recorded for this clonotype. CDR3 sequence reads: CASSSSSSGGPTDTQYF. The CDR3 bases are TGTGCCAGCAGTTCTAGTTCTAGCGGGGGGCCAACAGATACGCAGTATTTT. This rearrangement joins TRBV12-3 or TRBV12-4 to TRBJ2-3; 11 bases line up with TRBD2. The CDR3 runs to 17 residues. J was trimmed by 3 bases and V by 4 bases; bases with no gene match: 9.

This clonotype appeared a few times. The chain has TRBV27 and TRBJ1-4; D is perhaps TRBD1 (6 bases). The germline CDR1 and CDR2 sequences are MNHEY and SMNVEV (reference sequence). Trimming removed 6 bases from V and 5 bases from J, with 13 bases in between. CDR3 length: 14 amino acids. CDR3 DNA sequence: TGTGCCAGCAGGCCTTCTAGGGGGAATGAAAAACTGTTTTTT. It encodes CASRPSRGNEKLFF.

The table lists this clonotype with many counts. The rearrangement joins TRBV20-1 to TRBJ1-1, with 7 nucleotides matching TRBD1. CDR1 is DFQATT and CDR2 is SNEGSKA in the germline V gene (reference sequence). The CDR3 covers 15 residues. The V gene end was trimmed by 4 bases and the J gene end by 7 bases; junction bases not matched to a gene: 15. The CDR3 DNA reads as TGCAGTGCTAAAGCAGGGGGGCCGACAGGAGATGAAGCTTTCTTT. Residues: CSAKAGGPTGDEAFF.

This clonotype was recorded many times. This CDR3 reads CASSVDSVTLTDTQYF. The CDR3 bases are TGTGCCAGCAGTGTGGATAGCGTGACCCTCACAGATACGCAGTATTTT. The chain is built from TRBV25-1 and TRBJ2-3; D may be TRBD2 (5 bases). The CDR3 has 16 residues. V was cut by 4 bases and J by 2 bases, with 16 bases left in between. Per germline, CDR1 MGHDK and CDR2 SYGVNS.

This clonotype was seen a few times. The chain joins TRBV7-2 to TRBJ2-3, with D possibly TRBD2 on 6 matching bases. Trimming removed 10 bases from V and 2 bases from J, with 19 bases in between. CDR1 and CDR2 from the germline V gene are SGHTA and FQGNSA. The CDR3 spans 15 residues. CDR3 sequence: CATIAGAGPTDTQYF. The CDR3 DNA reads TGTGCCACCATAGCTGGAGCGGGCCCCACAGATACGCAGTATTTT.

The chain joins TRBV6-5 to TRBJ2-7; D is perhaps TRBD1 (6 bases). The V gene's germline CDR1 is MNHEY and CDR2 SVGAGI. The CDR3 length is 13 residues. V lost 3 bases to trimming and J lost 4 bases, with 10 bases between them. The CDR3 coding sequence is TGTGCCAGCAGTTATAACAGGGCATACGAGCAGTACTTC. As protein: CASSYNRAYEQYF.

In this sample, this clonotype turned up many times. The V and J genes are TRBV20-1 and TRBJ2-5; D is unclear. The germline gives CDR1 DFQATT, CDR2 SNEGSKA (reference sequence). This CDR3 comprises 12 residues. The V gene lost 5 bases and the J gene lost 5 bases, with 12 bases spanning the gap. DNA of the CDR3: TGCAGTGCTGCCGGCAACCGCGAGACCCAGTACTTC. It translates to CSAAGNRETQYF.

The table lists this clonotype with many counts. The rearrangement joins TRBV20-1 to TRBJ1-2; TRBD1 aligns across 8 bases. Losses at the gene ends were 0 bases for V and 2 bases for J; bases not matched to a gene: 2. This CDR3 has 14 residues. CDR1 and CDR2 from the germline V gene are DFQATT and SNEGSKA (reference sequence). The CDR3 here is CSARDDRGNYGYTF. CDR3 DNA: TGCAGTGCTAGAGACGACAGGGGAAACTATGGCTACACCTTC.

The sample holds many counts of this clonotype. The V call is TRBV10-3, the J call TRBJ2-7; 11 bases match TRBD2. With V trimmed by 11 bases and J by 1 base, 13 bases remained unmatched. This CDR3 is built from 16 residues. Per the germline V gene, CDR1 is ENHRY and CDR2 is SYGVKD. The CDR3 sequence: CAAGGASGRRSYEQYF. CDR3 in DNA: TGTGCCGCTGGTGGGGCTAGCGGGAGGAGGTCCTACGAGCAGTACTTC.

Concerning this clonotype itself: A junction end diverges from the germline sequence, so it may reflect a read error. The rearrangement links TRBV6-5 to TRBJ1-1; D is unclear. The V gene's germline CDR1 is MNHEY and CDR2 SVGAGI. The CDR3 extends over 14 amino acids. CDR3 residues: CAGSFSSENTEAFF. CDR3 DNA: TGTGCCGGCAGTTTTAGTTCAGAGAACACTGAAGCTTTCTTT.

This clonotype appeared many times. The V gene is TRBV6-4, the J gene TRBJ2-3; no clear D. Germline assignment: CDR1 MRHNA and CDR2 SNTAGT. The CDR3 runs to 14 residues. V shed 2 bases and J shed 4 bases, with 10 bases lying between them. The CDR3 sequence is CASSDGSEPDTQYF. The CDR3 coding sequence is TGTGCCAGCAGTGACGGGTCAGAACCAGATACGCAGTATTTT.

This clonotype was recorded many times. The rearrangement uses TRBV7-1 and TRBJ1-1; the D gene is possibly TRBD1 (6 bases). TRBV7-1 is reported as an ORF; its role is uncertain. This CDR3 has 17 residues. V was clipped by 3 bases and J by 4 bases, with 21 bases between them. The DNA for the CDR3 is TGTGCCAGCAGCTCTAAACAGGGACGGGTGTACAGCACTGAAGCTTTCTTT. It translates to CASSSKQGRVYSTEAFF.